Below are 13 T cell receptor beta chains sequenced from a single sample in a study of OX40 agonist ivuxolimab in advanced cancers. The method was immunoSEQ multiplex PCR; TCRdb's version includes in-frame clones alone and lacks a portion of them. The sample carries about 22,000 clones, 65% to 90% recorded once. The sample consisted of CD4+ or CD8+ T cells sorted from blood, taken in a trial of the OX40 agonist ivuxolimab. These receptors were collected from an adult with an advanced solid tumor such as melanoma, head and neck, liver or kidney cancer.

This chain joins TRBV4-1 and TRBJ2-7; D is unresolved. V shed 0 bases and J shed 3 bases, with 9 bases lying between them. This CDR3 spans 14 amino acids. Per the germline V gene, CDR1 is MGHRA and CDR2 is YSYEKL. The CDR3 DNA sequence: TGCGCCAGCAGCCAAGACCGGGCTAGCTACGAGCAGTACTTC. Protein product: CASSQDRASYEQYF.

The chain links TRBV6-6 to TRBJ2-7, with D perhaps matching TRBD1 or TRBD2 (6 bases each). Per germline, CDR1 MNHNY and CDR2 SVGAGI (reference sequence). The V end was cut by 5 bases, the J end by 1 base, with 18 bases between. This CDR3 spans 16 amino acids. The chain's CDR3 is CASSPSRGTSSYEQYF. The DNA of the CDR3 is TGTGCCAGCAGTCCCAGTCGCGGGACATCATCCTACGAGCAGTACTTC.

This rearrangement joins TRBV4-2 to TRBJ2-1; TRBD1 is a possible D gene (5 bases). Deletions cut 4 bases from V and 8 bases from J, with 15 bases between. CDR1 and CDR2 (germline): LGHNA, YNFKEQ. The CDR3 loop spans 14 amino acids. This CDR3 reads CASSRTGRVHEQFF. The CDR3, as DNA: TGTGCCAGCAGCCGAACAGGCAGGGTGCATGAGCAGTTCTTC.

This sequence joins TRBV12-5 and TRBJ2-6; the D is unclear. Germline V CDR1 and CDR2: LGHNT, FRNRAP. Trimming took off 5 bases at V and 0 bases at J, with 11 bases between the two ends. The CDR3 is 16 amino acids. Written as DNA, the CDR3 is TGTGCTAGTGGTGGATTTAGTTCCTCTGGGGCCAACGTCCTGACTTTC. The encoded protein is CASGGFSSSGANVLTF.

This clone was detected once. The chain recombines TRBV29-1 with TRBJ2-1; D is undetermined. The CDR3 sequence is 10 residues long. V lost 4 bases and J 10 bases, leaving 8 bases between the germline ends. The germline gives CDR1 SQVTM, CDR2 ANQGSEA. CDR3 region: CSVGSVEQFF. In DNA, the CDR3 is TGCAGCGTTGGATCCGTGGAGCAGTTCTTC.

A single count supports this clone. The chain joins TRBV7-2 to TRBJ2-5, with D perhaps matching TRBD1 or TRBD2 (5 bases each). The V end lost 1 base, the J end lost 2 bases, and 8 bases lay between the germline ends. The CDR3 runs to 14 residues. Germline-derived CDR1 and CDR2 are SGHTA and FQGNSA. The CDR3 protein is CASSLGGFQETQYF. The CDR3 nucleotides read TGTGCCAGCAGCTTAGGGGGGTTTCAAGAGACCCAGTACTTC.

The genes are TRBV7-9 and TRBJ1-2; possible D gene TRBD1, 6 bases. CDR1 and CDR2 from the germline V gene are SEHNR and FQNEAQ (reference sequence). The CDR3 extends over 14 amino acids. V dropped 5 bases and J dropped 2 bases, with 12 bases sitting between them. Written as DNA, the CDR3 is TGTGCCAGCAGCCCGGTAGGGGGAAACTATGGCTACACCTTC. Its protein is CASSPVGGNYGYTF.

CDR3 bases: TGTGCCAGCAGTTCAACCGGGACAGGGGGCTGGTATGAGCAGTTCTTC. It yields the protein CASSSTGTGGWYEQFF. The chain is built from TRBV27 and TRBJ2-1, with TRBD1 matching 12 bases. V gave up 4 bases and J gave up 8 bases; unmatched junction bases: 9. CDR1 is MNHEY and CDR2 is SMNVEV in the germline V gene (reference sequence). CDR3 size: 16 residues.

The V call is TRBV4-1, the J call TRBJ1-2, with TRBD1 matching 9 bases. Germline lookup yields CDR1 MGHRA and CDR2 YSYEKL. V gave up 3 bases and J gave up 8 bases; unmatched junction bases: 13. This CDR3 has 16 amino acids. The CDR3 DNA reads TGCGCCAGCAGCCAGGGCCGCGGAGGGACAGGGAGAGGCTACACCTTC. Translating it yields CASSQGRGGTGRGYTF.

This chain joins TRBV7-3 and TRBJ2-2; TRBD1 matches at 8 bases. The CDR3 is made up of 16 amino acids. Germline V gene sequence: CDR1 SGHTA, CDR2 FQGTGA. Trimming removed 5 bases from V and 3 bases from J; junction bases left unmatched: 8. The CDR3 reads CASSPVAGGYTGELFF. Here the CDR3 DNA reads TGTGCCAGCAGCCCCGTCGCAGGGGGCTACACCGGGGAGCTGTTTTTT. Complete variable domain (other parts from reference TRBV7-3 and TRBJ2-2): GAGVSQTPSNKVTEKGKYVELRCDPISGHTALYWYRQSLGQGPEFLIYFQGTGAADDSGLPNDRFFAVRPEGSVSTLKIQRTERGDSAVYLCASSPVAGGYTGELFFGEGSRLTVL.

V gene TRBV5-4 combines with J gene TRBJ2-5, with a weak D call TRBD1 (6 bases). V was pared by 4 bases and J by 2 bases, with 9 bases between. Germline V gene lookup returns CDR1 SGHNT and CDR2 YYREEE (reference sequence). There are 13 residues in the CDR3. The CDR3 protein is CASSTGQQETQYF. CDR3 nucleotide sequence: TGTGCCAGCAGCACTGGACAGCAAGAGACCCAGTACTTC. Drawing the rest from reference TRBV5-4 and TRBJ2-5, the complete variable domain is ETGVTQSPTHLIKTRGQQVTLRCSSQSGHNTVSWYQQALGQGPQFIFQYYREEENGRGNFPPRFSGLQFPNYSSELNVNALELDDSALYLCASSTGQQETQYFGPGTRLLVL.

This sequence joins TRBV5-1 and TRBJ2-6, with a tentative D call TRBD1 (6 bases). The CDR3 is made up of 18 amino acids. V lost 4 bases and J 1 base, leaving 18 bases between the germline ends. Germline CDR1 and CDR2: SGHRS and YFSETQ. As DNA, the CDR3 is TGCGCCAGCAGCCCAACAGGGAATATCTTTTCTGGGGCCAACGTCCTGACTTTC. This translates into CASSPTGNIFSGANVLTF.

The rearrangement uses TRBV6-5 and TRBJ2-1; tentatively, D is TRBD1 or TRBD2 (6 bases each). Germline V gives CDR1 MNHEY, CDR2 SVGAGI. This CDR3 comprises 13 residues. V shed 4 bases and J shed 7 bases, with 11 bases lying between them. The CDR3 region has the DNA TGTGCCAGCAGTTTGGGGGGCCCGAATGAGCAGTTCTTC. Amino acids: CASSLGGPNEQFF.